This TCR beta chain emerged from a study of blood T cell repertoires in COVID-19 (dated by TCRdb to about 2020). Regarding the study in general: The collaborator samples originated in the United States, Italy and Spain and spanned the acute and convalescent phases of COVID-19. Nearly every sample came with metadata listing a de-identified subject ID, COVID-19 status, age in years and sex. The dataset comprised deeply sampled blood TCRbeta repertoires from subjects exposed to, actively infected with, or recovered from COVID-19. The samples were drawn from two sources: the first 160 participants of the ongoing ImmuneRACE study, and 950 to 1,500 subjects contributed by 6 global collaborators. Where HLA class I and class II types were available, the types were taken from metadata supplied by the sample provider, not from assay-based typing. The material from the prospective study consisted of cDNA or gDNA derived from T cells, B-cell-depleted T cells, or PBMCs. The repertoires were made available in a free public database intended to serve as a resource for research on the immune response to SARS-CoV-2. Points the paper makes about the study in general: Clinical and demographic metadata were provided uncurated, with the amount varying by source and participant.

In regard to this clone: It lacks a known antigen. No much larger clonotype is one base removed from it; base qualities were not supplied.

The immunoSEQ Assay, a bias-controlled multiplex PCR, was used to amplify TCRbeta CDR3 regions from genomic DNA. The paper's processing steps were these. The number of nucleated cells in each sample was estimated from the amplification of reference gene primers within the assay. Sequence reads were collapsed and filtered to measure the absolute abundance of every unique TCRbeta CDR3 rearrangement. Productive Simpson clonality was computed per sample as the square root of Simpson's diversity index over productive rearrangements. TCRdb carries this immuneACCESS record with in-frame sequences only. Its versions omit some clonotypes, under half of them owing to an unresolved V gene in the studies checked, with the rest unexplained. That table gives V, J and clone size, and the DNA gave D and trimming. The sample data list more than 90,000 clones, and approximately 80% of these were observed just once. Around 5.9% of the sample comes from the top ten.

Collaborating institutions collected whole blood in K2EDTA tubes following their own protocols. For TCRbeta analysis, collaborator samples were shipped as frozen whole blood, as isolated PBMCs, or as DNA extracted from either sample type. The CDR1 and CDR2 encoded by the germline V gene are KGHSH and LQKENI. There are 17 amino acids in the CDR3, from cysteine to phenylalanine inclusive. Of the read, only the CDR3 DNA is kept; its 51 bases are in frame from base 1. A distance of 22 bases separates the germline ends of V and J, which lose 2 bases and 6 bases respectively. Recombination joined TRBV18 with TRBJ1-1, with the identity of the D gene unclear. Sequenced: peripheral blood. The receptor's source is a man between 65 and 85 years old with acute or convalescent COVID-19. The sequenced DNA is TGTGCCAGCTCACCAAACGAGGTTGGGTCCATCAAAGCTGAAGCTTTCTTT. The resulting protein is CASSPNEVGSIKAEAFF.